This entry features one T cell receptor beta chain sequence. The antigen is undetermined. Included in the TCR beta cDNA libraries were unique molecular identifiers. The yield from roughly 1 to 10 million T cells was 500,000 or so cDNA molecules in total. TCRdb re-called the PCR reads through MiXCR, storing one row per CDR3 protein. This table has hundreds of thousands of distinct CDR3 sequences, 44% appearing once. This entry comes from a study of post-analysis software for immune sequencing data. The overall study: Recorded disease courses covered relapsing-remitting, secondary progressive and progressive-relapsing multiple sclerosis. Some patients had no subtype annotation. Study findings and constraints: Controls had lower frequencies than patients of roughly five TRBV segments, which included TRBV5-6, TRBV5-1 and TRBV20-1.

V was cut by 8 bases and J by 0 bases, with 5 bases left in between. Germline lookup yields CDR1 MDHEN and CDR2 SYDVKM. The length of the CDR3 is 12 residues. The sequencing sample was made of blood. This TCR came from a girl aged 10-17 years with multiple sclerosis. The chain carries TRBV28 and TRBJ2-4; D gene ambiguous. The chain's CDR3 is CASSIAKNIQYF. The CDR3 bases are TGTGCCAGCTCAATAGCCAAAAACATTCAGTACTTC. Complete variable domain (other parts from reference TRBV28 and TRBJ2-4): DVKVTQSSRYLVKRTGEKVFLECVQDMDHENMFWYRQDPGLGLRLIYFSYDVKMKEKGDIPEGYSVSREKKERFSLILESASTNQTSMYLCASSIAKNIQYFGAGTRLSVL.